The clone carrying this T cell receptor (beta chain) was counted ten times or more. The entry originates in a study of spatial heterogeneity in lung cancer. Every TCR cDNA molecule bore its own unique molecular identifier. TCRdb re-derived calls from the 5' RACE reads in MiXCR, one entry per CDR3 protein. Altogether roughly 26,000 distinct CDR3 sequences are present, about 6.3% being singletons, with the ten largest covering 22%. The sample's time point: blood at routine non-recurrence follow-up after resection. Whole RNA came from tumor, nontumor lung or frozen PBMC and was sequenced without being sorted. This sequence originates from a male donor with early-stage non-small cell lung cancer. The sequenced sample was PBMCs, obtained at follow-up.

The CDR3 loop is CASSLTGVEPYV. The CDR3 DNA reads as TGTGCCAGCAGTCTCACAGGGGTCGAACCGTACGTC. The chain carries TRBV6-2 or TRBV6-3 and TRBJ2-7, with 7 nucleotides matching TRBD1. The trim removed 5 bases at V and 12 bases at J, leaving 10 bases unmatched. CDR1 is MNHEY, CDR2 SVGEGT, per germline. The CDR3 has 12 amino acids.